Below, 30 T cell receptor beta chains from the same sample are listed, as sequenced in a study of neurological immune-mediated disorders. Stated time point: longitudinal time-point 3. TCRdb re-called the 5' RACE reads through MiXCR, storing one row per CDR3 protein. The sample lists roughly 100,000 distinct CDR3 sequences, 11% occurring once. Sequencing input: PBMCs. The receptors here all came from a female donor with HTLV-1-associated myelopathy (HAM/TSP).

Ten or more counts support this clonotype. The J gene is TRBJ2-5, the V gene TRBV5-1; TRBD2 agrees at 7 bases. CDR3 size: 14 residues. CDR1 SGHRS and CDR2 YFSETQ come from the germline V gene. V dropped 0 bases and J dropped 5; count of bases not matched to a gene: 4. The CDR3 spells CASSLAASGETQYF. The CDR3 DNA sequence: TGCGCCAGCAGCTTGGCGGCTAGCGGTGAGACCCAGTACTTC.

This clonotype was counted many times. The rearrangement uses TRBV5-1 and TRBJ1-1, with 7 positions matching TRBD1. The V gene end was trimmed by 2 bases and the J gene end by 4 bases; junction bases not matched to a gene: 5. This CDR3 spans 14 amino acids. Germline V CDR1 and CDR2: SGHRS, YFSETQ. CDR3 coding DNA: TGCGCCAGCAGCTTCCTGACAGGGAGCACTGAAGCTTTCTTT. The encoded protein is CASSFLTGSTEAFF.

Many counts were recorded for this clonotype. The V gene is TRBV6-6, the J gene TRBJ2-3; D may be TRBD2 (5 bases). The germline CDR1 and CDR2 sequences are MNHNY and SVGAGI (reference sequence). The CDR3 extends over 14 amino acids. V was pared by 6 bases and J by 6 bases, with 16 bases between. CDR3 amino acids: CASREVIPSDTQYF. In nucleotides, the CDR3 is TGTGCCAGCAGGGAGGTAATCCCAAGCGATACGCAGTATTTT.

This clonotype has at least ten counts. The gene calls are TRBV12-3 or TRBV12-4 and TRBJ2-6; 7 bases fit TRBD1. Trimming removed 6 bases from V and 4 bases from J; junction bases left unmatched: 9. The CDR3 spans 16 residues. The CDR3 nucleotides read TGTGCCAGCAGCACAAAAGGGGGCGCCGGGGCCAACGTCCTGACTTTC. This encodes CASSTKGGAGANVLTF.

This clonotype was detected many times. The chain carries TRBV5-1 and TRBJ2-2; D possibly corresponds to TRBD2 (5 bases). From germline, CDR1 is SGHRS and CDR2 YFSETQ. V was trimmed by 4 bases and J by 1 base, leaving 11 bases between them. CDR3 length: 15 residues. CDR3 nucleotides: TGCGCCAGCAGCGTCGCCGGGGTGAACACCGGGGAGCTGTTTTTT. Translating gives CASSVAGVNTGELFF.

This clonotype has ten or more counts. CDR3 region: CSVAGTGGNTEAFF. CDR3 coding DNA: TGCAGCGTTGCCGGGACAGGGGGAAACACTGAAGCTTTCTTT. This chain uses TRBV29-1 with TRBJ1-1, with 11 bases identical to TRBD1. With 4 bases clipped from V and 2 bases from J, the junction kept 3 bases outside the gene matches. Germline V lookup: CDR1 SQVTM, CDR2 ANQGSEA. The CDR3 is 14 residues long.

At least ten counts were recorded for this clonotype. The chain carries TRBV20-1 and TRBJ2-7; no reliable D call. The CDR3 sequence is 12 residues long. Germline CDR1 reads DFQATT; CDR2 reads SNEGSKA (reference sequence). Between the trimmed V and J ends, which lost 3 bases and 2 bases, there was a span of 8 bases. DNA for the CDR3: TGCAGTGCTAGGAGTACGGCCTACGAGCAGTACTTC. Translating it yields CSARSTAYEQYF.

This clonotype has at least ten counts. This chain links TRBV5-5 with TRBJ1-4; D is possibly TRBD1 (5 bases). Trimming pared 4 bases from V and 4 bases from J, leaving 11 bases between. This CDR3 region has 14 residues. Looked up from germline, CDR1 is SGHKS and CDR2 is YYEKEE (reference sequence). The CDR3 DNA reads TGTGCCAGCAGCATTCGGGACTATAATGAAAAACTGTTTTTT. This translates into CASSIRDYNEKLFF.

This clonotype was counted ten times or more. V and J are TRBV6-6 and TRBJ1-1; TRBD1 might be the D (5 bases). The V end lost 7 bases, the J end lost 6 bases, and 18 bases lay between the germline ends. The CDR3 runs to 14 residues. CDR1 is MNHNY and CDR2 is SVGAGI in the germline V gene (reference sequence). CDR3 DNA: TGTGCCAGCATGGGGGGAACATTGGGCGCTGAAGCTTTCTTT. It translates to CASMGGTLGAEAFF.

The rearrangement links TRBV20-1 to TRBJ1-1; unclear D gene. The CDR3 is made up of 14 amino acids. V was shortened by 4 bases and J by 2 bases, with 14 bases between the two germline ends. Germline V gives CDR1 DFQATT, CDR2 SNEGSKA (reference sequence). CDR3 loop: CSATKGGGNTEAFF. In DNA, the CDR3 is TGCAGTGCTACTAAGGGCGGCGGAAACACTGAAGCTTTCTTT.

This clonotype was found many times. The gene calls are TRBV4-2 and TRBJ2-7; D remains ambiguous. The CDR3 is made up of 15 amino acids. V was shortened by 0 bases and J by 0 bases, with 9 bases between the two germline ends. Germline V gene lookup returns CDR1 LGHNA and CDR2 YNFKEQ. The CDR3 sequence: CASSQEGRYSYEQYF. The CDR3 region has the DNA TGTGCCAGCAGCCAAGAGGGCAGGTACTCCTACGAGCAGTACTTC.

This clonotype was seen a few times. The chain employs TRBV5-1 and TRBJ2-5, with D hard to call. The CDR3 is 13 amino acids. The germline CDR1 and CDR2 sequences are SGHRS and YFSETQ. V lost 0 bases, J lost 1 base, and 4 bases lay in between. The CDR3 bases are TGCGCCAGCAGCTTGGGGATCCAAGAGACCCAGTACTTC. Encoded protein: CASSLGIQETQYF.

At least ten counts were recorded for this clonotype. The chain links TRBV24-1 to TRBJ2-3; 12 nucleotides match TRBD2. CDR3 length: 16 amino acids. Looked up from germline, CDR1 is KGHDR and CDR2 is SFDVKD. The V and J ends lost 2 bases and 4 bases, in that order; junction bases with no gene match: 3. CDR3 loop: CATSDSPSGGADTQYF. In DNA form, the CDR3 reads TGTGCCACCAGTGATTCCCCTAGCGGGGGGGCAGATACGCAGTATTTT.

This clonotype has more than one count but fewer than ten. This chain links TRBV5-1 with TRBJ1-6, with no clear D. Trimming shortened V by 5 bases and J by 0 bases, and 12 bases separated the two germline ends. CDR1 and CDR2 from the germline V gene are SGHRS and YFSETQ. This CDR3 is built from 16 residues. CDR3 coding DNA: TGCGCCAGCAGGGAGGCGCTTAGCTCCTATAATTCACCCCTCCACTTT. Translation: CASREALSSYNSPLHF.

A remark on this clonotype: This clone may be a read error of a much larger clone one base away. The rearrangement uses TRBV24-1 and TRBJ2-2, with 8 bases aligning to TRBD1. The CDR3 runs 15 residues. Germline V gene sequence: CDR1 KGHDR, CDR2 SFDVKD. V shed 7 bases, J shed 4 bases, and the junction held 7 bases outside the gene matches. The chain's CDR3 is CATSLVGQGTGELFF. Written as DNA, the CDR3 is TGTGCCACCAGCCTAGTAGGACAGGGCACCGGGGAGCTGTTTTTT.

Ten or more counts support this clonotype. The chain has TRBV7-9 and TRBJ2-5; 8 bases line up with TRBD1. The CDR3 runs to 14 residues. V shed 4 bases, J shed 5 bases, and the junction held 6 bases outside the gene matches. CDR1 and CDR2 from the germline V gene are SEHNR and FQNEAQ (reference sequence). The CDR3 region is CASSYSGGEETQYF. As DNA, the CDR3 is TGTGCCAGCAGCTACTCAGGGGGCGAGGAGACCCAGTACTTC.

This chain joins TRBV20-1 and TRBJ1-5; the match to TRBD1 covers 7 bases. Germline V gene lookup returns CDR1 DFQATT and CDR2 SNEGSKA (reference sequence). Unmatched junction bases numbered 13, after V lost 2 bases and J lost 9 bases. This CDR3 has 15 residues. CDR3 residues: CSARPPGQQYGPQHF. CDR3 coding DNA: TGCAGTGCTAGACCCCCGGGACAGCAATATGGGCCCCAGCATTTT.

On this clonotype itself: It may be a read error: a sequence one base away is much more abundant. The chain recombines TRBV20-1 with TRBJ1-4; D remains unclear. The length of the CDR3 is 14 residues. Trimming stripped 0 bases from V and 7 bases from J, with 12 bases between. The germline V gene encodes CDR1 DFQATT and CDR2 SNEGSKA (reference sequence). The CDR3 reads CSAREFTAGEKLFF. In DNA, the CDR3 is TGCAGTGCTAGAGAGTTTACAGCGGGTGAAAAACTGTTTTTT.

This chain connects TRBV24-1 to TRBJ2-3; unclear D gene. Per the germline V gene, CDR1 is KGHDR and CDR2 is SFDVKD. CDR3 size: 16 residues. V was shortened by 0 bases and J by 0 bases, with 9 bases between the two germline ends. CDR3 DNA sequence: TGTGCCACCAGTGATTTGCCCAGATCTAGCACAGATACGCAGTATTTT. This sequence encodes CATSDLPRSSTDTQYF.

This clonotype has ten or more counts. The V call is TRBV29-1, the J call TRBJ1-2, with no clear D. The length of the CDR3 is 13 residues. CDR1 SQVTM and CDR2 ANQGSEA come from the germline V gene. The CDR3 nucleotides read TGCAGTGCTTATAAGACCTCTAACTATGGCTACACCTTC. It codes for CSAYKTSNYGYTF.

This clonotype was seen at least ten times. The V and J genes are TRBV12-3 or TRBV12-4 and TRBJ1-2; D not certain. V lost 7 bases and J lost 3, with 15 bases in between. The CDR3 consists of 14 residues. For the CDR3, the DNA is TGTGCCAGCAAACCTGACGGATTTCACTATGGCTACACCTTC. Translating it yields CASKPDGFHYGYTF.

There are many counts of this clonotype. The chain employs TRBV4-2 and TRBJ2-7; 7 nucleotides match TRBD1. V lost 0 bases, J lost 3 bases, and 11 bases stayed unmatched. The germline V gene encodes CDR1 LGHNA and CDR2 YNFKEQ. The CDR3 totals 17 residues. The CDR3 here is CASSQDNRRQGFYEQYF. The DNA for the CDR3 is TGTGCCAGCAGCCAAGATAACAGGAGACAGGGCTTCTACGAGCAGTACTTC.

This clonotype was seen at least ten times. The V gene is TRBV7-9, the J gene TRBJ2-6; no clear D gene. The germline V gene has CDR1 SEHNR and CDR2 FQNEAQ (reference sequence). V was trimmed by 5 bases and J by 1 base, leaving 9 bases between them. The CDR3 is 15 residues long. As DNA, the CDR3 is TGTGCCAGCAGCCCCTACCGGTCTGGGGCCAACGTCCTGACTTTC. Translating it yields CASSPYRSGANVLTF.

Remarks on this clonotype: It may be a read error: a sequence one base away is much more abundant. The genes are TRBV4-2 and TRBJ2-1; TRBD1 might be the D (6 bases). This CDR3 spans 14 amino acids. Germline-derived CDR1 and CDR2 are LGHNA and YNFKEQ. Here the CDR3 reads CASSHATGFNEQLF. The CDR3 region has the DNA TGTGCCAGCAGCCATGCTACAGGGTTCAATGAGCAGTTATTC.

This clonotype has just a few counts. The chain links TRBV5-1 to TRBJ2-5; TRBD2 aligns across 8 bases. Germline V gene data show CDR1 as SGHRS and CDR2 as YFSETQ. Trimming at V came to 0 bases and at J to 4 bases, leaving 2 bases not matched to a gene. The CDR3 covers 14 residues. CDR3 sequence reads: CASSLVGRGETQYF. In nucleotides, the CDR3 is TGCGCCAGCAGCTTGGTCGGGAGGGGAGAGACCCAGTACTTC.

In this sample, this clonotype turned up many times. This chain uses TRBV5-1 with TRBJ1-1; D possibly corresponds to TRBD1 (6 bases). The CDR3 sequence is 16 residues long. Per germline, CDR1 SGHRS and CDR2 YFSETQ. V shed 2 bases and J shed 5 bases, with 19 bases lying between them. This chain's CDR3 is CASSFLTGGRDTEAFF. The CDR3, as DNA: TGCGCCAGCAGCTTTCTGACTGGGGGCCGGGATACTGAAGCTTTCTTT. Supplemented by reference TRBV5-1 and TRBJ1-1, the full variable domain reads KAGVTQTPRYLIKTRGQQVTLSCSPISGHRSVSWYQQTPGQGLQFLFEYFSETQRNKGNFPGRFSGRQFSNSRSEMNVSTLELGDSALYLCASSFLTGGRDTEAFFGQGTRLTVV.

There are many counts of this clonotype. The chain carries TRBV7-9 and TRBJ2-5; the D gene could be TRBD1 or TRBD2 (5 bases each). The CDR3 is 15 residues long. Germline CDR1 reads SEHNR; CDR2 reads FQNEAQ (reference sequence). V shed 3 bases and J shed 2 bases, with 13 bases lying between them. Here the CDR3 DNA reads TGTGCCAGCAGCTTCACTAGGGCAGGGCAAGAGACCCAGTACTTC. It is translated as CASSFTRAGQETQYF.

This clonotype appeared many times. The chain links TRBV9 to TRBJ2-5; D call uncertain. Germline V gene sequence: CDR1 SGDLS, CDR2 YYNGEE. The CDR3 is 11 residues long. Trimming stripped 3 bases from V and 1 base from J, with 1 base between. CDR3 in amino acids: CASSAQETQYF. In nucleotides, the CDR3 is TGTGCCAGCAGCGCCCAAGAGACCCAGTACTTC.

This clonotype was found many times. The chain carries TRBV5-5 and TRBJ1-5, with no clear D. Germline loops: CDR1 SGHKS, CDR2 YYEKEE (reference sequence). V was clipped by 4 bases and J by 0 bases, with 11 bases between them. This CDR3 spans 15 amino acids. In DNA, the CDR3 is TGTGCCAGCAGCCCGGGATTGAGTAGCAATCAGCCCCAGCATTTT. Translated: CASSPGLSSNQPQHF.

This clonotype has a count of ten or more. The chain recombines TRBV20-1 with TRBJ2-2; D uncertain. The CDR3 extends over 14 amino acids. Between the trimmed V and J ends, which lost 1 base and 6 bases, there was a span of 12 bases. Per germline, CDR1 DFQATT and CDR2 SNEGSKA (reference sequence). CDR3 coding DNA: TGCAGTGCTAGAGGGGGTTTACACGCCGGGGAGCTGTTTTTT. It is translated as CSARGGLHAGELFF.